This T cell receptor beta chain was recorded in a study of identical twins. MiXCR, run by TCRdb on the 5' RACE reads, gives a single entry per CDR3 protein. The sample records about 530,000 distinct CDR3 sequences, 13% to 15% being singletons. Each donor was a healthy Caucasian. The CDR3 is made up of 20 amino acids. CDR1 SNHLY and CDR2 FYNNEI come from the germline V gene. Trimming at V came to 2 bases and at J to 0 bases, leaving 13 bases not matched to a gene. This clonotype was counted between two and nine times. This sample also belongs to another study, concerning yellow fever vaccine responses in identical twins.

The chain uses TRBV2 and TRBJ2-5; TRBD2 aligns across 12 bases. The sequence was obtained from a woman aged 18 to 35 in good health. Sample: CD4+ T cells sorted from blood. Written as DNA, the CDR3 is TGTGCCAGCAGTGAAAAAGGGCTAGCGGGAGGGACCACCTACCAAGAGACCCAGTACTTC. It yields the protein CASSEKGLAGGTTYQETQYF.